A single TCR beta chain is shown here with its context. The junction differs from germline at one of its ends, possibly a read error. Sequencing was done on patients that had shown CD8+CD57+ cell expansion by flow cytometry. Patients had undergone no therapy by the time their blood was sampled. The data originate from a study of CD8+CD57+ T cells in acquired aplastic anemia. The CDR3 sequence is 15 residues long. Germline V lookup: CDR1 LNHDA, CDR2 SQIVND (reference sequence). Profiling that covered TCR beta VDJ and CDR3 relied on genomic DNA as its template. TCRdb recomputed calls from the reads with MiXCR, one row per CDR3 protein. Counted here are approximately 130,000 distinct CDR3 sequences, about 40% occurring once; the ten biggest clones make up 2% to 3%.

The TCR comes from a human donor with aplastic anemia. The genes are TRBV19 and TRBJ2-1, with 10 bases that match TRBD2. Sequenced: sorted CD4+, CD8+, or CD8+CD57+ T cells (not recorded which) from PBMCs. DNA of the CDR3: TGTGTCAGTAGTATAGCGGGAGGATCTTACAATGAGCAGTTCTTC. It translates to CVSSIAGGSYNEQFF.